This T cell receptor (beta chain) was observed in a study of blood T cells in healthy people across ages. A J-beta primer mix and a sample-barcoded 5' primer were used in a second PCR of about 7 to 12 cycles. MiXCR was run by TCRdb on the 5' RACE reads, yielding one entry per CDR3 protein. This sample has around 280,000 distinct CDR3 sequences, with around 27% found just once. It was 8 to 10 milliliters of peripheral blood that were drawn from each donor. Germline V gene data show CDR1 as LGHDT and CDR2 as YNNKEL (reference sequence). V lost 2 bases, J lost 5 bases, and 7 bases stayed unmatched. The CDR3 consists of 16 residues.

The receptor comes from a woman aged 65 to 85 in good health. The genes are TRBV3-1 and TRBJ2-7, with 12 bases fitting TRBD2. Sequencing was done on a sample of blood. Written as DNA, the CDR3 is TGTGCCAGCAGCCAATCGCTAGCGGGAGGGGTCGACGAGCAGTACTTC. Translation gives CASSQSLAGGVDEQYF.